The next 16 T cell receptor beta chains were all read from a single sample in a study of cytomegalovirus exposure and HLA in healthy donors. With 60 Vbeta and 13 Jbeta primers, the PCR was carried out. Profiled with immunoSEQ multiplex PCR; TCRdb holds only in-frame clones, not every one. The profile shows tens of thousands of clones, roughly two thirds of them singletons. Sequenced sample: PBMCs. These receptor sequences come from a woman aged 45 to 65 in good health and CMV-seropositive.

As for this clone: The same CDR3 arises from other DNA sequences in this sample as well. CDR3: CASTEMGRAEAFF. CDR3 nucleotides: TGTGCCAGCACCGAGATGGGCAGGGCCGAAGCTTTCTTT. The chain joins TRBV28 to TRBJ1-1; D is perhaps TRBD1 (5 bases). The CDR3 covers 13 residues. V shed 7 bases and J shed 8 bases, with 17 bases lying between them. CDR1 and CDR2 from the germline V gene are MDHEN and SYDVKM.

V and J are TRBV6-8 and TRBJ2-7; no clear D. The CDR3 has 11 amino acids. V was cut by 5 bases and J by 4 bases, with 6 bases left in between. From germline, CDR1 is MNHGY and CDR2 SAAAGT. The CDR3 DNA reads as TGTGCCAGCAGTAGCGATTACGAGCAGTACTTC. It encodes CASSSDYEQYF.

To note about this clone: In this CDR3 the conserved last residue, phenylalanine or tryptophan, is missing, so a read error is likely. J is TRBJ2-7 and V is TRBV19; 8 nucleotides agree with TRBD2. Losses at the gene ends were 4 bases for V and 3 bases for J; bases not matched to a gene: 8. Germline loops: CDR1 LNHDA, CDR2 SQIVND (reference sequence). The CDR3 sequence is 15 residues long. CDR3 sequence reads: CASSTFGGADYEQYL. DNA for the CDR3: TGTGCCAGTAGTACCTTCGGGGGGGCAGACTACGAGCAGTACCTC.

This clone was observed a handful of times. The chain has TRBV9 and TRBJ2-3; tentatively, D is TRBD2 (6 bases). The CDR3 is 16 amino acids. V was cut by 1 base and J by 9 bases, with 21 bases left in between. The germline CDR1 and CDR2 sequences are SGDLS and YYNGEE. DNA for the CDR3: TGTGCCAGCAGCGTAATGTCGGGAGCCCTCTATGGAACGCAGTATTTT. Translation: CASSVMSGALYGTQYF.

J is TRBJ2-7 and V is TRBV27, with 8 positions matching TRBD1. The ends lost 4 bases at V and 6 bases at J; junction bases unmatched: 2. This CDR3 is built from 12 residues. Germline CDR1 MNHEY, CDR2 SMNVEV (reference sequence). In DNA form, the CDR3 reads TGTGCCAGCAGTTCTGACAGGGGCGAGCAGTACTTC. It yields the protein CASSSDRGEQYF.

J is TRBJ2-2 and V is TRBV5-4, with D maybe TRBD1 (5 bases). From germline, CDR1 is SGHNT and CDR2 YYREEE (reference sequence). V lost 1 base, J lost 2 bases, and 12 bases lay in between. The CDR3 is 16 amino acids. This CDR3 reads CASSLSYRINTGELFF. CDR3 nucleotide sequence: TGTGCCAGCAGCTTGTCGTACAGGATAAACACCGGGGAGCTGTTTTTT.

This chain links TRBV28 with TRBJ2-5; 8 bases align to TRBD2. The CDR3 has 13 amino acids. Germline-derived CDR1 and CDR2 are MDHEN and SYDVKM. The V and J ends lost 8 bases and 4 bases, in that order; junction bases with no gene match: 6. The chain's CDR3 is CASHPGGPETQYF. CDR3 DNA sequence: TGTGCCAGCCATCCGGGGGGGCCAGAGACCCAGTACTTC.

The chain recombines TRBV10-1 with TRBJ2-7, with D maybe TRBD1 (7 bases). CDR3 length: 15 residues. Germline-derived CDR1 and CDR2 are WNHNN and SYGVQD (reference sequence). Trimming took 6 bases from V and 3 from J, leaving 18 bases between them. The CDR3 loop is CASSPGDSEIYEQYF. The CDR3 nucleotides read TGCGCCAGCAGCCCGGGGGACAGCGAGATCTACGAGCAGTACTTC.

CDR3 in amino acids: CASRGPGAAGNIQYF. CDR3 DNA: TGTGCCAGCAGGGGTCCCGGTGCGGCCGGAAACATTCAGTACTTC. This rearrangement joins TRBV25-1 to TRBJ2-4, with D uncertain. The CDR3 loop spans 15 amino acids. Germline V gene data show CDR1 as MGHDK and CDR2 as SYGVNS. V dropped 6 bases and J dropped 6 bases, with 18 bases sitting between them.

The CDR3 is CASSSAGARGYEQYF. The CDR3 nucleotides are TGTGCCAGCAGTTCGGCAGGGGCCAGAGGCTACGAGCAGTACTTC. This chain joins TRBV28 and TRBJ2-7; maybe TRBD1 (6 bases). Trimming shortened V by 4 bases and J by 3 bases, and 16 bases separated the two germline ends. CDR1 is MDHEN, CDR2 SYDVKM, per germline. CDR3 length: 15 amino acids.

V gene TRBV6-6 combines with J gene TRBJ1-2; no firm D call. Looked up from germline, CDR1 is MNHNY and CDR2 is SVGAGI (reference sequence). V was cut by 7 bases and J by 7 bases, with 10 bases left in between. The CDR3 has 11 residues. CDR3: CASTHRSGYTF. The CDR3 bases are TGTGCCAGCACCCACCGGAGTGGCTACACCTTC.

In its sample, this clone was seen once. The rearrangement links TRBV6-5 to TRBJ2-7; TRBD1 might be the D (6 bases). Deletions cut 5 bases from V and 1 base from J, with 12 bases between. The CDR3 has 14 residues. Per germline, CDR1 MNHEY and CDR2 SVGAGI. In DNA, the CDR3 is TGTGCCAGCAGTCCGAAAGGGGGATCCTACGAGCAGTACTTC. Its translation: CASSPKGGSYEQYF.

The chain employs TRBV27 and TRBJ2-7; 7 bases line up with TRBD2. Germline V gives CDR1 MNHEY, CDR2 SMNVEV (reference sequence). The CDR3 contains 14 residues. Trimming at V came to 3 bases and at J to 5 bases, leaving 7 bases not matched to a gene. The CDR3 DNA sequence: TGTGCCAGCAGTTTGGGCGGGAGAGGAAACGAGCAGTACTTC. This encodes CASSLGGRGNEQYF.

This chain connects TRBV2 to TRBJ2-7; 8 bases match TRBD1. CDR1 and CDR2 (germline): SNHLY, FYNNEI. This CDR3 comprises 15 residues. The V and J ends lost 3 bases and 10 bases, in that order; junction bases with no gene match: 14. Here the CDR3 DNA reads TGTGCCAGCAGTGAGGAGGCGCCCGGACAGGGCGAACAGTACTTC. Amino acids: CASSEEAPGQGEQYF.

This clone has a handful of counts. V gene TRBV5-1 combines with J gene TRBJ2-7; 7 nucleotides agree with TRBD1. The CDR3 totals 12 residues. CDR1 is SGHRS, CDR2 YFSETQ, per germline. With V trimmed by 4 bases and J by 6 bases, 4 bases remained unmatched. In nucleotides, the CDR3 is TGCGCCAGCAGCATGGACAGGCGCGAGCAGTACTTC. Translated, it gives CASSMDRREQYF. The full variable domain, with the rest looked up from reference TRBV5-1 and TRBJ2-7, is KAGVTQTPRYLIKTRGQQVTLSCSPISGHRSVSWYQQTPGQGLQFLFEYFSETQRNKGNFPGRFSGRQFSNSRSEMNVSTLELGDSALYLCASSMDRREQYFGPGTRLTVT.

J is TRBJ2-6 and V is TRBV18, with 8 bases lining up with TRBD1. The length of the CDR3 is 17 residues. Germline V gene lookup returns CDR1 KGHSH and CDR2 LQKENI. Losses at the gene ends were 3 bases for V and 4 bases for J; bases not matched to a gene: 8. In DNA, the CDR3 is TGTGCCAGCTCACCGACAGGGGTACATGACGGGGCCAACGTCCTGACTTTC. Its translation: CASSPTGVHDGANVLTF.